Shown below are 9 T cell receptor beta chains from a single sample sequenced in a study of radiotherapy plus CTLA-4 blockade in lung cancer. Generated by immunoSEQ multiplex PCR, the TCRdb table keeps only in-frame clones and is missing some. This table has roughly 46,000 clones, approximately 79% appearing once. The material sequenced was peripheral blood, taken from a patient treated with radiotherapy plus ipilimumab. The receptors originated from a human donor with non-small cell lung cancer who had stable disease on radiotherapy plus ipilimumab.

This clone was picked up a small number of times. The chain joins TRBV27 to TRBJ1-2; 8 nucleotides match TRBD1. The CDR3 spans 18 residues. In germline, CDR1 is MNHEY, CDR2 SMNVEV (reference sequence). The ends lost 6 bases at V and 8 bases at J; junction bases unmatched: 23. The CDR3 region has the DNA TGTGCCAGCAGGAATACCTTGACAGGACAGGGTCTCATGAAGGGCTACACCTTC. This encodes CASRNTLTGQGLMKGYTF.

The gene calls are TRBV5-6 and TRBJ1-3; D remains ambiguous. The CDR3 consists of 14 residues. Germline CDR1 SGHDT, CDR2 YYEEEE. Deletions cut 3 bases from V and 3 bases from J, with 10 bases between. CDR3 residues: CASSSSTLGNTIYF. The CDR3 DNA reads TGTGCCAGCAGCTCCTCGACACTTGGAAACACCATATATTTT. Full variable domain (rest looked up from reference TRBV5-6 and TRBJ1-3): DAGVTQSPTHLIKTRGQQVTLRCSPKSGHDTVSWYQQALGQGPQFIFQYYEEEERQRGNFPDRFSGHQFPNYSSELNVNALLLGDSALYLCASSSSTLGNTIYFGEGSWLTVV.

This sequence joins TRBV29-1 and TRBJ2-2, with 13 bases aligning to TRBD2. CDR3 length equals 16 residues. The germline gives CDR1 SQVTM, CDR2 ANQGSEA. V was clipped by 3 bases and J by 5 bases; unmatched bases: 6. The CDR3 loop reads CSVDPGTSGATGELFF. The CDR3, as DNA: TGCAGCGTTGATCCGGGGACTAGCGGGGCTACCGGGGAGCTGTTTTTT.

This chain uses TRBV27 with TRBJ1-4, with 7 positions matching TRBD1. CDR1 MNHEY and CDR2 SMNVEV come from the germline V gene (reference sequence). V gave up 2 bases and J gave up 0 bases; unmatched junction bases: 6. CDR3 size: 17 residues. Here the CDR3 DNA reads TGTGCCAGCAGTTTACTTGGGACAGTTACAACTAATGAAAAACTGTTTTTT. This sequence encodes CASSLLGTVTTNEKLFF.

This chain connects TRBV19 to TRBJ1-4; possible D gene TRBD1, 5 bases. Germline V gene data show CDR1 as LNHDA and CDR2 as SQIVND (reference sequence). The CDR3 length is 10 residues. V lost 6 bases to trimming and J lost 13 bases, with 9 bases between them. The CDR3 nucleotides are TGTGCCAGTAGCTCGGGACCACTGTTTTTT. Its translation is CASSSGPLFF.

The chain carries TRBV28 and TRBJ2-1; D gene unclear. The V gene's germline CDR1 is MDHEN and CDR2 SYDVKM. Deletions cut 8 bases from V and 4 bases from J, with 12 bases between. The CDR3 totals 13 residues. CDR3 sequence reads: CASGPDNYNEQFF. In DNA form, the CDR3 reads TGTGCCAGCGGTCCCGACAATTACAATGAGCAGTTCTTC.

The chain recombines TRBV27 with TRBJ1-2; a weak D match, TRBD1 (5 bases). Trimming removed 10 bases at V and 7 bases at J, with 10 bases between. Germline V CDR1 and CDR2: MNHEY, SMNVEV (reference sequence). The CDR3 contains 10 residues. The CDR3 reads CATFDSGYTF. The CDR3 DNA reads TGTGCCACCTTTGACAGTGGCTACACCTTC.

This clone showed up just a few times. This chain uses TRBV29-1 with TRBJ1-2; TRBD1 might be the D (6 bases). The V end was cut by 4 bases, the J end by 1 base, with 10 bases between. The CDR3 has 13 residues. Germline assignment: CDR1 SQVTM and CDR2 ANQGSEA. The CDR3 DNA is TGCAGCGTTGCGGTGGACAGTAACTATGGCTACACCTTC. Translation: CSVAVDSNYGYTF.

This chain links TRBV13 with TRBJ2-6; no firm D call. Germline loops: CDR1 PRHDT, CDR2 FYEKMQ (reference sequence). V was cut by 6 bases and J by 3 bases, with 18 bases left in between. This CDR3 contains 17 residues. The CDR3 loop reads CASSDVGRTFGANVLTF. Written as DNA, the CDR3 is TGTGCCAGCAGTGACGTAGGCAGAACTTTTGGGGCCAACGTCCTGACTTTC.